This T cell receptor (beta chain) was recovered during a study of cytomegalovirus exposure and HLA in healthy donors. Study conclusions and caveats: TCR beta chains associated with HLA were, in a later analysis, more clonally expanded than equally common others.

Germline-derived CDR1 and CDR2 are SGHRS and YFSETQ. Trimming left V 4 bases short and J 4 bases short, with 11 bases between. The CDR3 is made up of 14 amino acids. It was with 60 Vbeta and 13 Jbeta primers that the PCR ran. TCRdb keeps only in-frame clones here, not all; method: immunoSEQ multiplex PCR. The sample records about 130,000 clones, approximately 78% being singletons. This clone has just a few counts. What it binds is not known. At the DNA level, this CDR3 is encoded by other sequences in the same sample as well. The receptor was derived from a female donor in good health and CMV-seronegative. The sample consisted of PBMCs. The chain joins TRBV5-1 to TRBJ1-4, with TRBD1 as a possible D gene (5 bases). The CDR3: CASSPAGLNEKLFF. Written as DNA, the CDR3 is TGCGCCAGCAGCCCCGCGGGACTTAATGAAAAACTGTTTTTT.